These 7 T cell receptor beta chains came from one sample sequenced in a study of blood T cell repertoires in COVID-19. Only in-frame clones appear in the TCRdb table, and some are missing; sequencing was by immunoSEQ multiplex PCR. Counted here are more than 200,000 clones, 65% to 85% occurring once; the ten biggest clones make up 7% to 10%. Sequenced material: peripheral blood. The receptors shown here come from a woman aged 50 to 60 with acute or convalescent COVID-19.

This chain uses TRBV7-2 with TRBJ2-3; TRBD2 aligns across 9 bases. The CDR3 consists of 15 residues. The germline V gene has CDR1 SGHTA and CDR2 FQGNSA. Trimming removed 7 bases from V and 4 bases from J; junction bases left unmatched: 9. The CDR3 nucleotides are TGTGCCAGCAACCGGCGGGAGGGCCGCGCAGATACGCAGTATTTT. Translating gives CASNRREGRADTQYF.

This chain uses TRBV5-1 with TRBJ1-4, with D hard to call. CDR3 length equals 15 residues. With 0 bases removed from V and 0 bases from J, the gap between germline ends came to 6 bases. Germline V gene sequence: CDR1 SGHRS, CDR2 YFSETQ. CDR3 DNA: TGCGCCAGCAGCTTGGATGCAGCAACTAATGAAAAACTGTTTTTT. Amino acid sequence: CASSLDAATNEKLFF.

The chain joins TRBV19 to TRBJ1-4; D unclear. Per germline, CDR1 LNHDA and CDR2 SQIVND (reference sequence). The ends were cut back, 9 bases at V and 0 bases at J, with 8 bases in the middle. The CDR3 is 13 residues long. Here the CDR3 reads CASKISTNEKLFF. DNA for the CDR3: TGTGCCAGCAAAATTTCAACTAATGAAAAACTGTTTTTT.

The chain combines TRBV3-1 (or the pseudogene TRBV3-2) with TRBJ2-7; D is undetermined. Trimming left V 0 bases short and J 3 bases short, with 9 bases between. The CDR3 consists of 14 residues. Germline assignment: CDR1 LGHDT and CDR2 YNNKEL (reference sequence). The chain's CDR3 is CASSQEPRLYEQYF. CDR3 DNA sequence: TGTGCCAGCAGCCAAGAGCCGAGGCTCTACGAGCAGTACTTC.

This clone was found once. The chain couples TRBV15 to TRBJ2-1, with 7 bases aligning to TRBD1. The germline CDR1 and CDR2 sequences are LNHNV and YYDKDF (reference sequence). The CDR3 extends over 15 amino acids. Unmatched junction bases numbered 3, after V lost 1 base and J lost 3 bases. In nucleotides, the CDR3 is TGTGCCACCAGCAGAGGGGACAGATTCTACAATGAGCAGTTCTTC. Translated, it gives CATSRGDRFYNEQFF.

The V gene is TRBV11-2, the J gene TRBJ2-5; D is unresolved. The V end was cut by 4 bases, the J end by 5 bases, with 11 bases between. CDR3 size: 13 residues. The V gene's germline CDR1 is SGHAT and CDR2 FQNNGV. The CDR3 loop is CASSSVRRETQYF. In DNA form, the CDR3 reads TGTGCCAGCAGCTCCGTGAGGCGGGAGACCCAGTACTTC.

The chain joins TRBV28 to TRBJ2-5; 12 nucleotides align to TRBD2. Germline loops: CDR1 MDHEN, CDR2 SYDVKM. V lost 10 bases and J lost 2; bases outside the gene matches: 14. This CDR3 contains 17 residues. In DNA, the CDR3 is TGTGCCACCATGATATGGACTAGCGGGATTGCACAAGAGACCCAGTACTTC. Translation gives CATMIWTSGIAQETQYF.